Each of the 27 T cell receptor beta chains below was sequenced from the same sample in a study of blood T cell repertoires in COVID-19 (dated by TCRdb to 2019 to 2021). Library generation was performed with the immunoSEQ multiplex PCR assay. TCRdb took over this immuneACCESS table, retaining in-frame rearrangements with V and J assigned. Such tables are incomplete; in checked studies, under half of the missing clones stem from an unresolved V gene, and the remainder is unexplained. The sample table records approximately 150,000 clones; 82% of these occur just once. Over 7.5% of the sample belongs to the ten largest clones. The sample consisted of peripheral blood. These receptors all come from a woman aged 70-85 years with acute or convalescent COVID-19.

The chain couples TRBV28 to TRBJ2-2, with D maybe TRBD2 (5 bases). Trimming took off 4 bases at V and 4 bases at J, with 19 bases between the two ends. CDR3 length: 17 amino acids. Germline values: CDR1 MDHEN, CDR2 SYDVKM. CDR3 in amino acids: CASSSSHWAGFTGELFF. The CDR3 DNA sequence: TGTGCCAGCAGTTCCTCTCATTGGGCGGGCTTCACCGGGGAGCTGTTTTTT.

The chain combines TRBV9 with TRBJ1-6; 7 nucleotides match TRBD1. The CDR3 sequence is 15 residues long. Germline V CDR1 and CDR2: SGDLS, YYNGEE. Trimming cost V 4 bases and J 8 bases; bases outside gene matches: 9. The CDR3 region is CASSPQGGRDSPLHF. The CDR3 DNA follows: TGTGCCAGCAGCCCCCAGGGGGGAAGGGATTCACCCCTCCACTTT.

The genes are TRBV7-6 and TRBJ2-3; TRBD2 agrees at 11 bases. The CDR3 is made up of 16 amino acids. The germline CDR1 and CDR2 sequences are SGHVS and FNYEAQ. Germline trimming cut 5 bases from V and 7 bases from J; bases unmatched to any gene: 11. CDR3 sequence reads: CASSPGLAAEIYTQYF. The CDR3 nucleotides read TGTGCCAGCAGCCCGGGACTAGCGGCGGAGATATATACGCAGTATTTT.

This chain joins TRBV7-9 and TRBJ1-3; D not resolved. This CDR3 region has 14 residues. CDR1 and CDR2 (germline): SEHNR, FQNEAQ (reference sequence). Trimming pared 0 bases from V and 0 bases from J, leaving 3 bases between. For the CDR3, the DNA is TGTGCCAGCAGCTTAGCCAGCTCTGGAAACACCATATATTTT. Protein: CASSLASSGNTIYF.

This clone has only a few counts. The conserved closing phenylalanine or tryptophan is absent in this CDR3, likely reflecting a read error. It is unclear where the CDR3 begins or ends on the DNA, so no DNA is shown, and the CDR3 is as TCRdb lists it. The V gene is TRBV11-2, the J gene TRBJ2-3; the D segment call TRBD1 is taken from the table without a DNA check. CDR1 SGHAT and CDR2 FQNNGV come from the germline V gene. The length of the CDR3 is 11 amino acids, counting both ends. This CDR3 reads CASSRGTGFFS.

The rearrangement joins TRBV11-3 to TRBJ2-5, with TRBD1 matching 8 bases. This CDR3 has 14 residues. From germline, CDR1 is SGHNT and CDR2 YENEEA. Unmatched junction bases numbered 3, after V lost 5 bases and J lost 1 base. This chain's CDR3 is CASSAGTGQETQYF. In DNA, the CDR3 is TGTGCCAGCAGCGCCGGGACAGGCCAAGAGACCCAGTACTTC.

This rearrangement joins TRBV12-3 or TRBV12-4 to TRBJ2-5; D not resolved. V was cut by 3 bases and J by 5 bases, with 7 bases left in between. The length of the CDR3 is 12 residues. This chain's CDR3 is CASSLGFETQYF. The CDR3 nucleotides read TGTGCCAGCAGTTTGGGCTTCGAGACCCAGTACTTC.

The chain carries TRBV19 and TRBJ1-1, with 8 positions matching TRBD1. This CDR3 has 15 residues. V lost 7 bases and J lost 1; bases outside the gene matches: 8. Germline V gives CDR1 LNHDA, CDR2 SQIVND (reference sequence). For the CDR3, the DNA is TGTGCCAGTATCGAGCGGACAGGGTGGAACACTGAAGCTTTCTTT. Encoded protein: CASIERTGWNTEAFF.

The J gene is TRBJ2-1, the V gene TRBV5-6; D is unclear. V was pared by 0 bases and J by 9 bases, with 7 bases between. The CDR3 sequence is 12 residues long. Germline CDR1 is SGHDT and CDR2 is YYEEEE. The CDR3 spells CASSLEFGEQFF. CDR3 sequence (DNA): TGTGCCAGCAGCTTGGAGTTCGGTGAGCAGTTCTTC.

The gene calls are TRBV28 and TRBJ2-1, with a tentative D call TRBD2 (5 bases). CDR3 length: 15 amino acids. Germline CDR1 and CDR2: MDHEN and SYDVKM. Trimming left V 4 bases short and J 2 bases short, with 12 bases between. CDR3 nucleotides: TGTGCCAGCAGTTCCGGGAACCAACCCTACAATGAGCAGTTCTTC. The encoded protein is CASSSGNQPYNEQFF. The variable domain in full, completed from reference TRBV28 and TRBJ2-1, reads DVKVTQSSRYLVKRTGEKVFLECVQDMDHENMFWYRQDPGLGLRLIYFSYDVKMKEKGDIPEGYSVSREKKERFSLILESASTNQTSMYLCASSSGNQPYNEQFFGPGTRLTVL.

The gene calls are TRBV7-2 and TRBJ1-2; 7 nucleotides agree with TRBD1. The V gene end was trimmed by 4 bases and the J gene end by 0 bases; junction bases not matched to a gene: 8. Germline values: CDR1 SGHTA, CDR2 FQGNSA. The CDR3 is 16 residues long. The CDR3 loop reads CASSSQDRIANYGYTF. Here the CDR3 DNA reads TGTGCCAGCAGCTCCCAGGACAGGATAGCTAACTATGGCTACACCTTC. Using reference TRBV7-2 and TRBJ1-2 for the parts outside the CDR3, the full variable domain is GAGVSQSPSNKVTEKGKDVELRCDPISGHTALYWYRQSLGQGLEFLIYFQGNSAPDKSGLPSDRFSAERTGGSVSTLTIQRTQQEDSAVYLCASSSQDRIANYGYTFGSGTRLTVV.

V is TRBV27 and J is TRBJ1-6, with 7 bases matching TRBD1. The ends lost 5 bases at V and 4 bases at J; junction bases unmatched: 5. The CDR3 spans 15 residues. Germline CDR1 and CDR2: MNHEY and SMNVEV (reference sequence). The CDR3 is CASSPQGIYNSPLHF. CDR3 DNA: TGTGCCAGCAGTCCACAGGGGATTTATAATTCACCCCTCCACTTT.

This chain links TRBV28 with TRBJ2-1; 9 positions agree with TRBD2. There are 16 residues in the CDR3. After removal of 7 bases from V and 4 bases from J, the junction contained 11 bases not matched to a gene. Germline-derived CDR1 and CDR2 are MDHEN and SYDVKM. The CDR3 loop is CASNGGLAGPYNEQFF. As DNA, the CDR3 is TGTGCCAGCAACGGCGGTCTAGCGGGGCCTTACAATGAGCAGTTCTTC.

The chain links TRBV18 to TRBJ2-5; 7 nucleotides agree with TRBD1. With 4 bases clipped from V and 4 bases from J, the junction kept 3 bases outside the gene matches. The CDR3 has 13 residues. Germline V gene data show CDR1 as KGHSH and CDR2 as LQKENI. CDR3 amino acids: CASSQGATETQYF. The CDR3 DNA reads TGTGCCAGCTCACAGGGGGCCACAGAGACCCAGTACTTC.

The chain has TRBV19 and TRBJ1-1, with D perhaps TRBD1 (6 bases). V was clipped by 1 base and J by 0 bases, with 9 bases between them. Germline loops: CDR1 LNHDA, CDR2 SQIVND (reference sequence). The CDR3 totals 15 residues. CDR3 loop: CASSIGTVMNTEAFF. The CDR3 nucleotides are TGTGCCAGTAGTATAGGGACAGTCATGAACACTGAAGCTTTCTTT.

The chain is built from TRBV15 and TRBJ1-1; D gene unclear. The CDR3 runs 14 residues. The V end lost 0 bases, the J end lost 6 bases, and 11 bases lay between the germline ends. Germline CDR1 LNHNV, CDR2 YYDKDF (reference sequence). The CDR3 DNA follows: TGTGCCACCAGCAGAGATCGAGGAGTCGCTGAAGCTTTCTTT. It translates to CATSRDRGVAEAFF.

The rearrangement uses TRBV7-3 and TRBJ1-1; possibly TRBD1 for D (6 bases). The CDR3 sequence is 15 residues long. CDR1 SGHTA and CDR2 FQGTGA come from the germline V gene. V was clipped by 0 bases and J by 6 bases, with 14 bases between them. The CDR3 loop reads CASSLTPGALSEAFF. The CDR3 DNA sequence: TGTGCCAGCAGCTTAACGCCAGGGGCCCTATCTGAAGCTTTCTTT.

The CDR3 nucleotides are TGTGCCAGTATTACGGGACAGGGGAACACTGAAGCTTTCTTT. Protein sequence: CASITGQGNTEAFF. The chain has TRBV19 and TRBJ1-1; the match to TRBD1 covers 9 bases. CDR3 length: 14 amino acids. The V gene end was trimmed by 7 bases and the J gene end by 1 base; junction bases not matched to a gene: 4. The germline V gene has CDR1 LNHDA and CDR2 SQIVND (reference sequence).

The V call is TRBV6-5, the J call TRBJ2-7, with a possible D match to TRBD2 (6 bases). This CDR3 is built from 15 residues. V lost 4 bases to trimming and J lost 1 base, with 14 bases between them. Germline V gives CDR1 MNHEY, CDR2 SVGAGI. CDR3 nucleotides: TGTGCCAGCAGTTTAGGAGGGACCGAGTCCTACGAGCAGTACTTC. Amino acid sequence: CASSLGGTESYEQYF.

J is TRBJ1-1 and V is TRBV25-1, with D uncertain. V lost 4 bases and J lost 0, with 12 bases in between. The CDR3 is 15 amino acids. The germline V gene encodes CDR1 MGHDK and CDR2 SYGVNS. The CDR3 region is CASSAGIHMNTEAFF. As DNA, the CDR3 is TGTGCCAGCAGTGCCGGGATCCACATGAACACTGAAGCTTTCTTT. The complete variable domain, with remaining parts taken from reference TRBV25-1 and TRBJ1-1, reads EADIYQTPRYLVIGTGKKITLECSQTMGHDKMYWYQQDPGMELHLIHYSYGVNSTEKGDLSSESTVSRIRTEHFPLTLESARPSHTSQYLCASSAGIHMNTEAFFGQGTRLTVV.

The chain is built from TRBV27 and TRBJ1-1; D is unclear. The CDR3 has 13 amino acids. Germline values: CDR1 MNHEY, CDR2 SMNVEV (reference sequence). With 5 bases removed from V and 7 bases from J, the gap between germline ends came to 14 bases. This CDR3 is CASSPYDKNEAFF. The CDR3 region has the DNA TGTGCCAGCAGTCCGTACGACAAAAATGAAGCTTTCTTT.

As to this clone: The sample carries other DNA sequences with the same CDR3. The chain couples TRBV7-3 to TRBJ1-1; perhaps TRBD1 as D (5 bases). The CDR3 has 13 amino acids. Germline CDR1 SGHTA, CDR2 FQGTGA. Deletions cut 4 bases from V and 1 base from J, with 7 bases between. CDR3 sequence: CASSSQGNTEAFF. CDR3 nucleotide sequence: TGTGCCAGCAGCTCTCAGGGGAACACTGAAGCTTTCTTT.

This chain joins TRBV13 and TRBJ2-6; TRBD2 is a possible D gene (6 bases). The length of the CDR3 is 17 residues. Germline values: CDR1 PRHDT, CDR2 FYEKMQ (reference sequence). The V gene lost 6 bases and the J gene lost 3 bases, with 18 bases spanning the gap. CDR3 residues: CASRRGRAGSGANVLTF. The CDR3 nucleotides are TGTGCCAGCAGGAGGGGACGGGCGGGGAGTGGGGCCAACGTCCTGACTTTC. The full variable domain, completed using reference TRBV13 and TRBJ2-6, is AAGVIQSPRHLIKEKRETATLKCYPIPRHDTVYWYQQGPGQDPQFLISFYEKMQSDKGSIPDRFSAQQFSDYHSELNMSSLELGDSALYFCASRRGRAGSGANVLTFGAGSRLTVL.

J is TRBJ1-2 and V is TRBV3-1 (or the pseudogene TRBV3-2); D is unclear. Germline CDR1 LGHDT, CDR2 YNNKEL (reference sequence). The CDR3 sequence is 11 residues long. Trimming shortened V by 4 bases and J by 8 bases, and 8 bases separated the two germline ends. The CDR3 is CASSLGRGYTF. In DNA form, the CDR3 reads TGTGCCAGCAGCCTCGGTCGCGGCTACACCTTC.

The rearrangement links TRBV5-4 to TRBJ2-3; 14 bases align to TRBD2. Germline CDR1 reads SGHNT; CDR2 reads YYREEE (reference sequence). V lost 3 bases, J lost 2 bases, and 5 bases stayed unmatched. The length of the CDR3 is 17 residues. CDR3 protein: CASSWGLAGAVTDTQYF. The CDR3 bases are TGTGCCAGCAGCTGGGGACTAGCGGGGGCGGTCACAGATACGCAGTATTTT.

The rearrangement uses TRBV6-6 and TRBJ1-5; 8 bases match TRBD1. J gave up 6 bases and V 4 bases, and 5 bases lay outside the gene matches. The CDR3 loop spans 14 amino acids. The germline gives CDR1 MNHNY, CDR2 SVGAGI (reference sequence). In DNA form, the CDR3 reads TGTGCCAGCAGTTCCGACAGGGGCGGTCAGCCCCAGCATTTT. Protein product: CASSSDRGGQPQHF.

The chain employs TRBV7-9 and TRBJ1-6; D is possibly TRBD1 (5 bases). The CDR3 extends over 14 amino acids. Trimming took 1 base from V and 6 from J, leaving 7 bases between them. Germline V CDR1 and CDR2: SEHNR, FQNEAQ (reference sequence). The CDR3 DNA follows: TGTGCCAGCAGCTTAGGGGGCGTTAATTCACCCCTCCACTTT. Translated: CASSLGGVNSPLHF.